This T cell receptor beta chain was sequenced during a study of molecular identifiers for immune sequencing clone quantification. TCRdb re-analysed the PCR reads in MiXCR, keeping a single row per CDR3 protein. The repertoire holds about half a million distinct CDR3 sequences, with about 25% as singletons. J lost 4 bases, V lost 1 base, and 7 bases had no gene match. The germline V gene has CDR1 MGHRA and CDR2 YSYEKL. The CDR3 runs 15 residues. This clonotype was observed at least ten times. The sequenced material came from naive CD8+ T cells from blood, with Jurkat cell RNA spiked in. Documented subset: FACS-sorted CD8+CD4-CCR7+CD45RA+ naive T cells. This clonotype was sampled from a human donor in good health. Some libraries in this study had Jurkat cell RNA spiked in. This sequence joins TRBV4-1 and TRBJ2-7; 7 bases match TRBD1. In DNA, the CDR3 is TGCGCCAGCAGCCAAGGTGACAGGGCCACTTACGAGCAGTACTTC. It translates to CASSQGDRATYEQYF.